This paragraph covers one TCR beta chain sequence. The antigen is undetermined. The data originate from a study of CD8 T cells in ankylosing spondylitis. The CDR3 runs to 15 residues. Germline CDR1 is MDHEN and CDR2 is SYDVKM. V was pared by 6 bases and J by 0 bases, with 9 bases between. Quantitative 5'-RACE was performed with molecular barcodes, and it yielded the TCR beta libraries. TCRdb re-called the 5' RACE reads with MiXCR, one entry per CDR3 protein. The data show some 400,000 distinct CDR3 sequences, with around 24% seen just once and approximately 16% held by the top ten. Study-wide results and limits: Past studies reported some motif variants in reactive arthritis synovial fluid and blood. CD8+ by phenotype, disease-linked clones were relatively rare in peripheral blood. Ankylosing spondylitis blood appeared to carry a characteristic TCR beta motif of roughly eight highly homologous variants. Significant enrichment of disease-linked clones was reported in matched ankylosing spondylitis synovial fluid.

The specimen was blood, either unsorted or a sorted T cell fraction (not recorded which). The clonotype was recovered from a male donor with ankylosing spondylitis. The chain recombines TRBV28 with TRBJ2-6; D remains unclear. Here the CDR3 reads CASSPALSGANVLTF. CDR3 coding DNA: TGTGCCAGCAGCCCGGCCCTCTCTGGGGCCAACGTCCTGACTTTC. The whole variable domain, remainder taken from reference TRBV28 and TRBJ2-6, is DVKVTQSSRYLVKRTGEKVFLECVQDMDHENMFWYRQDPGLGLRLIYFSYDVKMKEKGDIPEGYSVSREKKERFSLILESASTNQTSMYLCASSPALSGANVLTFGAGSRLTVL.